This T cell receptor (beta chain) was retrieved from a study of cytomegalovirus exposure and HLA in healthy donors (dated by TCRdb to 2016 to 2017). Background for the entire study: In an earlier analysis of some 550 of the donors, less than 350 Gb of sequence data and approximately 100 million unique TCR beta sequences from roughly 180 million T cells were reported. HLA typing included class I and class II loci at four-digit resolution. Genome-wide SNP genotypes for about 60% of the roughly 700 donors were used in a later genetic analysis, which treated that subset as a discovery cohort. Rather than drawing on any new phenotypic data, the later analysis identified candidate immune exposures from TCR beta sequences and the way those sequences occurred across donors. Every discovery cohort repertoire had been produced on one sequencing platform. To predict cytomegalovirus infection status, the study brought together high-throughput TCR immunosequencing, statistical association of individual TCRs with disease status, and machine learning. Typing coverage differed by locus: A, B, C, DRB1 and DQB1 were typed in roughly 620-640 donors, DQA1 in approximately 520, DPA1 in around 580, and DPB1 in roughly 450. The genetic ancestry cluster associated with self-reported Caucasian donors included 81% of the roughly 410 genotyped donors. A few DR-DQ haplotypes were treated as single units for association and clustering because of strong linkage in the cohort. The study profiled the T cell repertoires of about 640 subjects by immunosequencing and related them to cytomegalovirus serostatus. A separate validation cohort of over a hundred different subjects was used in addition to the roughly 640-subject first cohort. The study was designed to test whether signatures of past pathogen exposure could be identified by cataloging public T cell receptors. A later analysis re-analyzed previously published TCR beta repertoires from 550 to 700 donors and added high-resolution HLA genotyping to study TCR occurrence patterns. In an earlier analysis of more than 550 of the donors, high-throughput TCR beta sequencing was used to judge whether each TCR beta V gene segment behaved as functional or pseudogenic. On average, 235,054 unique TCR beta nucleotide sequences were sequenced per donor among a few hundred genotyped donors of the cohort, with 15% to 20% of those sequences being non-productive. An early release that covered roughly 600 HLA-typed donors contained approximately 300 gigabases of sequencing data and tens of millions of unique TCR sequences. Donor age, sex, ethnicity and CMV serostatus were compiled together with the repertoire data. Overall study outcomes, separate from this receptor: A further reported finding was that TCR beta sequences accurately predicted the HLA-A and HLA-B alleles for most subjects in the first cohort. Only TCR beta chains were sequenced in this cohort, and the absence of alpha or paired-chain data limited detectable features. In a later analysis, HLA-associated TCR beta chains showed more clonal expansion and lower generation probabilities than non-associated chains that were equally common. Most TCR sequences were seen in very few donors, while some public TCRs were found in many individuals. In both the original and validation cohorts, the classifier was reported to diagnose cytomegalovirus status with high specificity and sensitivity. Some IMGT-functional V segments, including TRBV6-2 and TRBV6-3, could not be distinguished by the 87-base-pair reads and were therefore excluded. When HLA alleles, especially DR and DQ, strongly co-occurred, attributing TCR associations to individual alleles was difficult. In vitro tests confirmed that a few of the cytomegalovirus-associated TCR beta chains recognize cytomegalovirus antigens. The study listed 150 to 200 TCR beta chains as associated with cytomegalovirus. The authors suggested that the approach could potentially be generalized to other disease states and immunological phenotypes. Correlated functional status among segregating V segments might reflect linkage disequilibrium, but an unknown experimental factor could not be ruled out. CMV serostatus was the only immune exposure information available for the cohort. In a later analysis, about 16,000 TCR beta sequences were associated with specific HLA alleles at a false discovery rate of 0.05. An earlier analysis of roughly 570 of the donors showed that most TCR beta V segments appeared in productive rearrangements either about 87% or about 30% of the time, which broadly matched IMGT annotations. A later genetic analysis reported fewer N-insertions in productive TCRs among donors in an Asian-associated ancestry cluster than the approximately 670-donor mean. In a later genetic analysis, a missense DCLRE1C variant was associated with V-gene and J-gene trimming of TCR beta chains, and the association was replicated in an independent cohort. Sequencing depth was assumed to be roughly uniform across donors in the presence/absence analyses, though that assumption may not hold. According to a later analysis, parvovirus B19, influenza, CMV and Epstein-Barr virus appeared linked to several top co-occurrence clusters. A group of highly shared sequence variants was considered likely to be a technical artifact of the sequencing pipeline. A later analysis found that most CMV-associated TCR beta chains appeared HLA-restricted, with HLA associations seemingly driven largely by CMV exposure. Because HLA typing was unavailable for some donors at each locus, only the typed subset was used in association tests. Because counts were too low, 15 to 20 rarely observed V segments, including chromosome 9 orphons, were excluded from the earlier analysis of fewer than 650 of the donors. In a later analysis, the rate of TCR association differed among HLA loci, with DRB1 alleles having the most associated TCRs and HLA-C alleles having the fewest.

As regards this clone: Its antigen is unknown. No clone much larger than this one lies a single base away; base qualities are absent.

The cohort was made up of 650 to 700 healthy bone marrow donors. At the time of sampling, all cohort members were nominally healthy, though unrecorded immune exposures were likely present. The donor tested CMV seronegative and was one of the 352 seronegative cohort members. A peripheral blood sample was collected from each donor, and TCR beta sequencing was performed on peripheral blood mononuclear cells. Genomic DNA was extracted from the blood cell samples with the Qiagen DNeasy Blood Extraction Kit. Library creation used the immunoSEQ multiplex PCR assay. For the multiplex PCR, a mixture combining 60 forward primers for TCR Vbeta segments and 13 reverse primers for TCR Jbeta segments was used. The CDR3 region of rearranged TCR beta genes was amplified from genomic DNA by a multiplex PCR assay. Amplified TCR beta libraries were sequenced as 87-base-pair reads on the Illumina HiSeq System. In the authors' own workflow: Across the 700 or so repertoires, a later analysis counted 75 million to 90 million unique TCR beta chains, some 11 million of which were shared by at least two donors. A nearest-neighbor algorithm error-corrected the raw reads and collapsed the reads into unique sequences, merging closely related sequences to remove PCR and sequencing errors. V, D and J gene segments were assigned by aligning CDR3 sequences to IMGT reference sequences. For a sequence to be retained, a match of at least six nucleotides was required to both a V gene segment and a J gene segment. Rearrangements were classified as productive when the CDR3 lacked stop codons and remained in frame with V and J, and all other rearrangements were classified as non-productive. Following IMGT convention, CDR3 was defined as the stretch from the second conserved V-encoded cysteine up to the conserved J-encoded phenylalanine. In an earlier analysis of approximately 590 of the donors, sequences lacking an unambiguous match to a single V gene segment were excluded. In an earlier analysis of about 590 of the donors, a V segment was called functional when productive rearrangements were above 56.7%, and segregating when the standard deviation between donors exceeded 5%. To diagnose cytomegalovirus status from the catalog of TCR beta chain sequences, a statistical classification framework was built. V and J gene assignment, in a later analysis, came from comparing TCR nucleotide sequences with IMGT/GENE-DB human TR gene sequences. In a later analysis, CDR3 sequences and most-parsimonious VDJ recombination scenarios were assigned using the TCRdist pipeline. In a later analysis, each TCR beta chain was defined by its CDR3 amino acid sequence together with its V-gene family, and reads lacking a unique V-gene family were excluded. To address suspected cross-contamination and a sequencing artifact, a later analysis removed around 600 highly shared, low-generation-probability nucleotide sequences. A later analysis calculated a clonal expansion index for each public chain from normalized within-repertoire ranks of inferred template counts. Generation probabilities in a later analysis came from a VDJ recombination model fitted to out-of-frame rearrangements, and those results were checked against IGoR. In a later analysis, hypergeometric tests were used to score TCR-TCR, TCR-HLA and TCR-CMV co-occurrence, with a repertoire-size bias correction applied to TCR pairs. In a later analysis, false discovery rates were estimated by permuting HLA or CMV assignments 20 times. In a later analysis, co-occurring TCRs were grouped using DBSCAN, and TCRdist sequence similarity was added for clustering within HLA-allele-positive subsets. For co-occurrence clustering, repertoires with fewer than 30,000 or more than 120,000 public chains were excluded, along with five repertoires with anomalous nucleotide sharing. TCRdb stores this immuneACCESS table with in-frame sequences only. Part of the clones is absent; in the studies checked, under half of the shortfall reflects unresolved V genes, and no reason is known for the rest. The DNA gave D and trimming, while V, J and clone size come from that table. This sample holds about 200,000 clones; 75% to 90% were observed only once. The ten largest make up around 2.7% of the sample.

The germline V end is reduced by 4 bases and the J end by 3 bases; junction bases left unmatched: 12. CDR1 and CDR2 are drawn from the germline V gene: MGHRA, YSYEKL. From the cysteine up to the phenylalanine, the CDR3 has a length of 17 residues. Kept here is only the CDR3 DNA, which spans 51 bases and is read in frame from base 1. The source of this sequence is a woman between 40 and 50 years old in good health and CMV-seronegative. Recombination connected TRBV4-1 to TRBJ2-3, with TRBD1 matching 8 junction bases. Material: PBMCs. At the DNA level, the sequence is TGCGCCAGCAGCCCTCCTCGACGGACAGGGAAAACAGATACGCAGTATTTT. This codes for CASSPPRRTGKTDTQYF.